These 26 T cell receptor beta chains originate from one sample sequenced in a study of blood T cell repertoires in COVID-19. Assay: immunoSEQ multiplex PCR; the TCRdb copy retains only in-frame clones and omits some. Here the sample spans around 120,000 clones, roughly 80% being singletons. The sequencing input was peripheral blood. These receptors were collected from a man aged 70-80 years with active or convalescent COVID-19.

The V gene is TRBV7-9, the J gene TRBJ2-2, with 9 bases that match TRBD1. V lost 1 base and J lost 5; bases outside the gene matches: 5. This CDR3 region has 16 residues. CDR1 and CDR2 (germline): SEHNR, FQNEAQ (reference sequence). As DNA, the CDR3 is TGTGCCAGCAGCTTAGGGACAGGGGTCGGGACCGGGGAGCTGTTTTTT. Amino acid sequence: CASSLGTGVGTGELFF.

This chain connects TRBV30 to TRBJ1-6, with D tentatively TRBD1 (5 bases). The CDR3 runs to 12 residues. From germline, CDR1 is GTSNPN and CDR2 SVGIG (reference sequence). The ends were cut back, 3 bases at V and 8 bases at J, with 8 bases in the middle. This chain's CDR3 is CAWRGQDSPLHF. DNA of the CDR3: TGTGCCTGGAGGGGGCAGGATTCACCCCTCCACTTT.

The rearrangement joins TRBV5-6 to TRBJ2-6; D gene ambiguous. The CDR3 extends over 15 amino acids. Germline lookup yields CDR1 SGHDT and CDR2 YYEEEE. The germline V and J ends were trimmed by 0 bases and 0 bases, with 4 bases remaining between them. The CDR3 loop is CASSLGLSGANVLTF. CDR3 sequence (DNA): TGTGCCAGCAGCTTGGGTCTCTCTGGGGCCAACGTCCTGACTTTC.

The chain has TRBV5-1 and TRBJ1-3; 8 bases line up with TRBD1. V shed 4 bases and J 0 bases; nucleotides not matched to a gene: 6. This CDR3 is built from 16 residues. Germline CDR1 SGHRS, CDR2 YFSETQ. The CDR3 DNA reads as TGCGCCAGCAGCAGGGACAGGACCCTCTCTGGAAACACCATATATTTT. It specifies CASSRDRTLSGNTIYF. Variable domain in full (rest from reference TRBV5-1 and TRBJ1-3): KAGVTQTPRYLIKTRGQQVTLSCSPISGHRSVSWYQQTPGQGLQFLFEYFSETQRNKGNFPGRFSGRQFSNSRSEMNVSTLELGDSALYLCASSRDRTLSGNTIYFGEGSWLTVV.

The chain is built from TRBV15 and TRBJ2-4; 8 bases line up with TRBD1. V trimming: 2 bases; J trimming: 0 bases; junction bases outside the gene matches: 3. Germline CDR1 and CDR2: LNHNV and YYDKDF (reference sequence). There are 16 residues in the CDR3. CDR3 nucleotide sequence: TGTGCCACCAGCAGACAGGGGGCTTTAGCCAAAAACATTCAGTACTTC. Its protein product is CATSRQGALAKNIQYF.

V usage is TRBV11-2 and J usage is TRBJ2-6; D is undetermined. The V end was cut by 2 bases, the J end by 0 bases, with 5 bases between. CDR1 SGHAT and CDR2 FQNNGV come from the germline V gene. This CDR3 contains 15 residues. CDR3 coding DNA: TGTGCCAGCAGCTTATTACTCTCTGGGGCCAACGTCCTGACTTTC. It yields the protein CASSLLLSGANVLTF.

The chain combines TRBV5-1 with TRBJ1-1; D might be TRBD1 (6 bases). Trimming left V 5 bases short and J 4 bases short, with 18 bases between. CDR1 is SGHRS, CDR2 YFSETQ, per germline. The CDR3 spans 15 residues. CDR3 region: CASSSTGYRGTEAFF. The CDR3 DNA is TGCGCCAGCAGTTCTACAGGGTATCGCGGCACTGAAGCTTTCTTT.

DNA for the CDR3: TGTGCCAGCAGTTCCCAAAGGGGCCTCTATGGCTACACCTTC. It encodes CASSSQRGLYGYTF. This chain uses TRBV27 with TRBJ1-2; a weak D match, TRBD1 (5 bases). The CDR3 totals 14 residues. The germline gives CDR1 MNHEY, CDR2 SMNVEV (reference sequence). With 4 bases removed from V and 4 bases from J, the gap between germline ends came to 13 bases.

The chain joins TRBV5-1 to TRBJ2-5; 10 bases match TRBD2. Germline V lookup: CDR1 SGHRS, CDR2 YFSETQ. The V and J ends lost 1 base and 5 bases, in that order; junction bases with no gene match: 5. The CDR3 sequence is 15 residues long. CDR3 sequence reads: CASSLTSGIAETQYF. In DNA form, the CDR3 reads TGCGCCAGCAGCTTGACTAGCGGGATTGCGGAGACCCAGTACTTC.

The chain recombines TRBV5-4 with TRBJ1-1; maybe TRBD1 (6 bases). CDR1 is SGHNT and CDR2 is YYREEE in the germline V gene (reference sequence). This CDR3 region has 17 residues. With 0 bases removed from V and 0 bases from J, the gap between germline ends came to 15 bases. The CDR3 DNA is TGTGCCAGCAGCTTGGGTGGCAGGGGCGGAATGAACACTGAAGCTTTCTTT. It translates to CASSLGGRGGMNTEAFF.

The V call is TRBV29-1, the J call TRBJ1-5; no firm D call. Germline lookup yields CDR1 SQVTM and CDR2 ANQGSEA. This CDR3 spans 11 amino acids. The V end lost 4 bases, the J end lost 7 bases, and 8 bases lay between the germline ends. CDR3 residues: CSVGTSQPQHF. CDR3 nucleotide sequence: TGCAGCGTTGGAACGAGCCAGCCCCAGCATTTT.

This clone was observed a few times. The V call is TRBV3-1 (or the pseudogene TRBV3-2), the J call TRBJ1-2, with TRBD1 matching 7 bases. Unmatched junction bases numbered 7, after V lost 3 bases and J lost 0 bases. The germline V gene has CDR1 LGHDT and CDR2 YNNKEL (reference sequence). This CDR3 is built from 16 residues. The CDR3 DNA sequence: TGTGCCAGCAGCCATCTCGTGACAGGGCCTAACTATGGCTACACCTTC. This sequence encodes CASSHLVTGPNYGYTF.

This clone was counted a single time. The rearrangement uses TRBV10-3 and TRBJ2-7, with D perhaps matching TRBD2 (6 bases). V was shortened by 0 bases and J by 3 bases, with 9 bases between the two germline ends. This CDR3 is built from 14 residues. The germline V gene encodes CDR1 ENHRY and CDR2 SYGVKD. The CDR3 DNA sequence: TGTGCCATCAGTGAGTCAGCGGGTATCTACGAGCAGTACTTC. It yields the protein CAISESAGIYEQYF.

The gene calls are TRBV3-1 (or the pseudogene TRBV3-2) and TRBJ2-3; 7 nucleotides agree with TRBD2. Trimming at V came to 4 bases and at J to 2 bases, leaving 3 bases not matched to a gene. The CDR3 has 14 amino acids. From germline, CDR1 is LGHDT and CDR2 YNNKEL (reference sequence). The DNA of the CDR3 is TGTGCCAGCAGCCCGACTAGCAACACAGATACGCAGTATTTT. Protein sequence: CASSPTSNTDTQYF.

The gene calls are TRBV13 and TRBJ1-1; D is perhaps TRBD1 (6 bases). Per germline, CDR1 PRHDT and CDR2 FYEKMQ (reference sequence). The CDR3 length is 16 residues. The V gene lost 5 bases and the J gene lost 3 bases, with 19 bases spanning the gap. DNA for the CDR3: TGTGCCAGCAGCCCAACAGGGCCCCGGGGGGACACTGAAGCTTTCTTT. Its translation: CASSPTGPRGDTEAFF.

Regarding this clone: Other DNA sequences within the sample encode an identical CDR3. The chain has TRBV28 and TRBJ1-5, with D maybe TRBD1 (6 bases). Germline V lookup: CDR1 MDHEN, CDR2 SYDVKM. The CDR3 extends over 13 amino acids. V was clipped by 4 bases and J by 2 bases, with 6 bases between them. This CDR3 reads CASSSGGNQPQHF. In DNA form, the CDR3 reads TGTGCCAGCAGTTCAGGGGGCAATCAGCCCCAGCATTTT.

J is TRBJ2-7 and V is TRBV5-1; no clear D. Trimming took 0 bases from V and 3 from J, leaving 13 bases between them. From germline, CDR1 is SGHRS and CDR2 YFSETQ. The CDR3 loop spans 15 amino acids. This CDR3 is CASSLASRLHYEQYF. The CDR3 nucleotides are TGCGCCAGCAGCTTGGCCAGTAGACTTCACTACGAGCAGTACTTC. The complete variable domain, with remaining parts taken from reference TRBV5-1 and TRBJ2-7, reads KAGVTQTPRYLIKTRGQQVTLSCSPISGHRSVSWYQQTPGQGLQFLFEYFSETQRNKGNFPGRFSGRQFSNSRSEMNVSTLELGDSALYLCASSLASRLHYEQYFGPGTRLTVT.

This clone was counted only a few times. CDR3: CASSSWNTGELFF. DNA of the CDR3: TGTGCCAGCAGTTCGTGGAACACCGGGGAGCTGTTTTTT. The rearrangement joins TRBV12-3 or TRBV12-4 to TRBJ2-2; D not certain. Trimming took 4 bases from V and 1 from J, leaving 4 bases between them. This CDR3 is built from 13 residues.

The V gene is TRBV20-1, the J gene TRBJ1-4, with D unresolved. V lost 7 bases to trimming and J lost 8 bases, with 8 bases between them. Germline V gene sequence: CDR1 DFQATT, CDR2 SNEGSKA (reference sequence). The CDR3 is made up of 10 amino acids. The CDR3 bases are TGCAGTGTCGAGCTGGAAAAACTGTTTTTT. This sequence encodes CSVELEKLFF.

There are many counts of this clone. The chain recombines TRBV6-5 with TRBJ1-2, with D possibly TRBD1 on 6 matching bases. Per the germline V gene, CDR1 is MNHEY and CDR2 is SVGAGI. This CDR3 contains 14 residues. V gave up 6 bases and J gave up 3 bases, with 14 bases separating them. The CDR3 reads CASRDRPSYYGYTF. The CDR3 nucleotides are TGTGCCAGCAGGGACAGACCCTCTTACTATGGCTACACCTTC.

CDR3 nucleotides: TGTGCCAGCAGCCAACGGTACAGCTCCTATAATTCACCCCTCCACTTT. It encodes CASSQRYSSYNSPLHF. The chain combines TRBV3-1 (or the pseudogene TRBV3-2) with TRBJ1-6; D uncertain. Trimming removed 2 bases at V and 0 bases at J, with 8 bases between. Per germline, CDR1 LGHDT and CDR2 YNNKEL (reference sequence). The CDR3 is 16 amino acids.

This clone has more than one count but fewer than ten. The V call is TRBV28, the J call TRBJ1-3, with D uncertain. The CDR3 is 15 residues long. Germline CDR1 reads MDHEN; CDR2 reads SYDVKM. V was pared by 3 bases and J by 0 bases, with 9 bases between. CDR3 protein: CASSFVGSSGNTIYF. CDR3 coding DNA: TGTGCCAGCAGTTTTGTGGGGAGCTCTGGAAACACCATATATTTT.

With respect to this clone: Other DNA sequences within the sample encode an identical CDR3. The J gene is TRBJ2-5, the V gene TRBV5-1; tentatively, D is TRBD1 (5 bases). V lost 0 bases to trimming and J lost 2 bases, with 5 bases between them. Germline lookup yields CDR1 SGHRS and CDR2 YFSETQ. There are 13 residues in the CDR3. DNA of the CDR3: TGCGCCAGCAGCTTGGGACAGCAAGAGACCCAGTACTTC. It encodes CASSLGQQETQYF.

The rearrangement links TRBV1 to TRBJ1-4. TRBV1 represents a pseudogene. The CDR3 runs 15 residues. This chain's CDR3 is CTSSQDTPRAEKLFF. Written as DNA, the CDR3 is TGCACCAGCAGCCAAGATACGCCTCGAGCTGAAAAACTGTTTTTT.

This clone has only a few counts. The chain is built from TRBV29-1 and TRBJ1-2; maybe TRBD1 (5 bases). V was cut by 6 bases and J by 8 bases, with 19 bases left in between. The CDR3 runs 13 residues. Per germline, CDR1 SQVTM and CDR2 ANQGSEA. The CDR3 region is CSVAGGQGIGYTF. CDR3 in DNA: TGCAGCGTCGCCGGGGGTCAGGGAATAGGCTACACCTTC.

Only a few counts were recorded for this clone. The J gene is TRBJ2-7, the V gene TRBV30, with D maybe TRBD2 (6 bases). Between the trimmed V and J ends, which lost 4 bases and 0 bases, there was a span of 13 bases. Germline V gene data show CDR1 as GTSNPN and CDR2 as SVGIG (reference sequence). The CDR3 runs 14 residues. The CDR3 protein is CAWNRDGSSYEQYF. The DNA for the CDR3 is TGTGCCTGGAACCGGGACGGGAGCTCCTACGAGCAGTACTTC.